These T cell receptor beta chains were read from a single sample in a study of cytomegalovirus exposure and HLA in healthy donors. TCRdb's copy holds only in-frame clones and misses some; the assay was immunoSEQ multiplex PCR. The sample includes some 74,000 clones, 60% to 85% of them seen just once. Sample: PBMCs. The receptors come from a male donor in good health and CMV-seronegative. The CDR3 runs from the conserved cysteine through the conserved F or W.

v_gene: TRBV5-5
CDR3aa: CASSLWAPGQDQDGYPF

v_gene: TRBV19
CDR3aa: CASSPDGTANSPLHF

v_gene: TRBV9
CDR3aa: CASSSPGTSGSTYEQYF

v_gene: TRBV7-9
CDR3aa: CASSLALETGTYNEQFF

v_gene: TRBV11-1
CDR3aa: CASSFRDRQRNSPLHF

v_gene: TRBV15
CDR3aa: CATSRDSGRNHPLHF

v_gene: TRBV7-8
CDR3aa: CASSFTSLNTGELFF

v_gene: TRBV5-4
CDR3aa: CASSLFGTEAFF

v_gene: TRBV29-1
CDR3aa: CSVEGRVNTEAFF

v_gene: TRBV5-1
CDR3aa: CASRRGKNTEAFF

v_gene: TRBV28
CDR3aa: CASSLRGLDEQYF

v_gene: TRBV27
CDR3aa: CASSSRLAGEPGSTDTQYF

v_gene: TRBV5-1
CDR3aa: CASSAGQGAQYGYPF

v_gene: TRBV7-2
CDR3aa: CASSLGEGNTEAFF